The 30 T cell receptor beta chains given below trace back to one sample, sequenced in a study of T cells after yellow fever vaccination. TCRdb re-called the 5' RACE reads through MiXCR, storing one row per CDR3 protein. The sample has 300,000 to 400,000 distinct CDR3 sequences, roughly 4% seen once; the top ten hold approximately 24%. The sample was PBMCs, taken 5 days after the yellow fever booster vaccination. Receptors originate from a man younger than 30 who received the YFV17D yellow fever vaccine.

The V call is TRBV6-5, the J call TRBJ2-7, with D uncertain. Germline V gene data show CDR1 as MNHEY and CDR2 as SVGAGI. V lost 2 bases and J lost 4, with 9 bases in between. The CDR3 has 13 residues. As DNA, the CDR3 is TGTGCCAGCAGTTACGGCATGAGTTACGAGCAGTACGTC. Amino acid sequence: CASSYGMSYEQYV.

This clonotype has at least ten counts. J is TRBJ2-2 and V is TRBV10-3; D unclear. V gave up 4 bases and J gave up 5 bases, with 17 bases separating them. The CDR3 covers 16 residues. The germline gives CDR1 ENHRY, CDR2 SYGVKD. In DNA form, the CDR3 reads TGTGCCATCAGTGCGGGCGTATCATGGGATACCGGGGAGCTGTTTTTT. This gives the protein CAISAGVSWDTGELFF.

This clonotype showed up just a few times. Sequence at one end of the junction differs from germline and may be a read error. The J gene is TRBJ2-7, the V gene TRBV20-1; the D gene could be TRBD1 or TRBD2 (6 bases each). Germline assignment: CDR1 DFQATT and CDR2 SNEGSKA (reference sequence). The CDR3 is 16 amino acids. CDR3 residues: CSARDGLQGGSSEQYF. CDR3 DNA: TGCAGTGCTAGAGATGGACTACAGGGCGGGTCCTCCGAGCAGTACTTC.

The chain couples TRBV5-5 to TRBJ1-1; D is unclear. Trimming removed 2 bases from V and 4 bases from J, with 9 bases in between. Looked up from germline, CDR1 is SGHKS and CDR2 is YYEKEE (reference sequence). CDR3 length: 13 amino acids. The CDR3 sequence is CASSLQRITEAFF. In DNA form, the CDR3 reads TGTGCCAGCAGCTTACAGCGGATCACTGAAGCTTTCTTT.

This clonotype was seen at least ten times. V usage is TRBV12-3 or TRBV12-4 and J usage is TRBJ1-1; 8 bases align to TRBD1. The ends lost 6 bases at V and 1 base at J; junction bases unmatched: 4. The CDR3 covers 14 residues. The CDR3 DNA reads as TGTGCCAGCAGGATCGACAGGGGGAACACTGAAGCTTTCTTT. Residues: CASRIDRGNTEAFF.

The sample holds a few counts of this clonotype. The genes are TRBV27 and TRBJ1-2, with TRBD1 matching 7 bases. Trimming at V came to 10 bases and at J to 4 bases, leaving 9 bases not matched to a gene. Germline values: CDR1 MNHEY, CDR2 SMNVEV (reference sequence). The CDR3 totals 13 residues. The CDR3 is CATSRGFGYGYTF. CDR3 nucleotide sequence: TGTGCCACCTCCAGGGGGTTTGGCTATGGCTACACCTTC.

This chain joins TRBV7-3 and TRBJ2-3; TRBD1 aligns across 12 bases. Germline CDR1 SGHTA, CDR2 FQGTGA. The CDR3 extends over 15 amino acids. With 5 bases clipped from V and 6 bases from J, the junction kept 6 bases outside the gene matches. CDR3 region: CASSRGTGGLDTQYF. CDR3 nucleotide sequence: TGTGCCAGCAGCCGTGGGACAGGGGGCTTGGATACGCAGTATTTT.

This clonotype came up many times. CDR3 sequence: CASSQESASTDTQYF. CDR3 coding DNA: TGTGCCAGCAGCCAAGAGTCGGCTAGCACAGATACGCAGTATTTT. The chain joins TRBV3-1 to TRBJ2-3; no firm D call. The CDR3 spans 15 residues. The germline V and J ends were trimmed by 0 bases and 0 bases, with 7 bases remaining between them. Looked up from germline, CDR1 is LGHDT and CDR2 is YNNKEL (reference sequence).

This clonotype was observed a few times. The gene calls are TRBV7-9 and TRBJ1-1, with 7 bases fitting TRBD1. V trimming: 4 bases; J trimming: 4 bases; junction bases outside the gene matches: 3. The germline V gene has CDR1 SEHNR and CDR2 FQNEAQ (reference sequence). The CDR3 totals 13 residues. The CDR3 protein is CASSSGQSTEAFF. As DNA, the CDR3 is TGTGCCAGCAGCTCGGGACAGAGCACTGAAGCTTTCTTT.

This chain connects TRBV6-5 to TRBJ2-3; 10 bases agree with TRBD1. This CDR3 has 15 residues. CDR1 MNHEY and CDR2 SVGAGI come from the germline V gene. With V trimmed by 6 bases and J by 6 bases, 9 bases remained unmatched. The CDR3 here is CASSRGQGRWDTQYF. The CDR3 region has the DNA TGTGCCAGCAGCCGGGGACAGGGGAGGTGGGATACGCAGTATTTT.

This chain links TRBV7-8 with TRBJ1-1; 10 nucleotides match TRBD1. Germline V gene lookup returns CDR1 SGHVS and CDR2 FQNEAQ. The CDR3 contains 16 residues. With V trimmed by 1 base and J by 2 bases, 4 bases remained unmatched. CDR3 nucleotide sequence: TGTGCCAGCAGCTTAGGGGACAGGGGAGGCAACACTGAAGCTTTCTTT. This gives the protein CASSLGDRGGNTEAFF.

This clonotype was detected ten times or more. The chain combines TRBV12-3 or TRBV12-4 with TRBJ2-7; tentatively, D is TRBD1 (7 bases). The ends were cut back, 6 bases at V and 7 bases at J, with 22 bases in the middle. CDR3 length: 15 residues. CDR3 nucleotide sequence: TGTGCCAGCAGAACCGGGACAGCGGGTACGCGAGAGCAGTACTTC. It encodes CASRTGTAGTREQYF.

The rearrangement uses TRBV20-1 and TRBJ1-2; tentative D call: TRBD1 (5 bases). Germline CDR1 is DFQATT and CDR2 is SNEGSKA (reference sequence). Trimming removed 3 bases from V and 0 bases from J, with 17 bases in between. The CDR3 contains 16 residues. CDR3 in DNA: TGCAGTGCTAGGGGGGAAGGGGCAGCCCCTAACTATGGCTACACCTTC. Its translation: CSARGEGAAPNYGYTF.

The V and J genes are TRBV27 and TRBJ2-1; TRBD2 matches at 10 bases. The junction had 5 bases not matched to a gene; V was cut back by 6 bases and J by 6 bases. The CDR3 sequence is 14 residues long. In germline, CDR1 is MNHEY, CDR2 SMNVEV (reference sequence). CDR3 protein: CASRPSGGGNEQFF. CDR3 sequence (DNA): TGTGCCAGCAGACCCAGCGGGGGGGGCAATGAGCAGTTCTTC.

The rearrangement uses TRBV6-2 or TRBV6-3 and TRBJ1-1; 8 nucleotides line up with TRBD1. This CDR3 is built from 13 residues. Germline V CDR1 and CDR2: MNHEY, SVGEGT. V gave up 7 bases and J gave up 3 bases; unmatched junction bases: 4. As DNA, the CDR3 is TGTGCCAGCACCCAGGGGGCCTACACTGAAGCTTTCTTT. It encodes CASTQGAYTEAFF.

This clonotype appeared a few times. The chain combines TRBV7-8 with TRBJ1-4; maybe TRBD1 (5 bases). Germline CDR1 reads SGHVS; CDR2 reads FQNEAQ. Trimming took 1 base from V and 4 from J, leaving 10 bases between them. The CDR3 length is 15 residues. The CDR3 reads CASSLETAYNEKLFF. The CDR3 DNA is TGTGCCAGCAGCTTAGAGACAGCCTATAATGAAAAACTGTTTTTT.

V gene TRBV6-1 combines with J gene TRBJ1-1; D is possibly TRBD1 (5 bases). The length of the CDR3 is 15 residues. V was clipped by 7 bases and J by 6 bases, with 21 bases between them. Germline V gene data show CDR1 as MNHNS and CDR2 as SASEGT. CDR3 protein: CASKVGLGGYSEAFF. CDR3 sequence (DNA): TGTGCCAGCAAGGTTGGGCTGGGGGGTTACTCTGAAGCTTTCTTT.

The chain is built from TRBV6-1 and TRBJ1-1; D might be TRBD1 (5 bases). Germline CDR1 reads MNHNS; CDR2 reads SASEGT. The length of the CDR3 is 14 residues. With 6 bases removed from V and 0 bases from J, the gap between germline ends came to 11 bases. The CDR3 DNA sequence: TGTGCCAGCAGCTGGAGAGGGGTGAACACTGAAGCTTTCTTT. This encodes CASSWRGVNTEAFF.

This clonotype was counted only a few times. This chain joins TRBV10-3 and TRBJ1-1, with D tentatively TRBD1 (6 bases). Germline lookup yields CDR1 ENHRY and CDR2 SYGVKD. This CDR3 is built from 15 residues. V lost 8 bases to trimming and J lost 0 bases, with 16 bases between them. CDR3 residues: CAISSRDTMNTEAFF. DNA of the CDR3: TGTGCCATCTCCTCCAGGGACACCATGAACACTGAAGCTTTCTTT.

Many counts were recorded for this clonotype. This sequence joins TRBV18 and TRBJ2-7; D might be TRBD2 (7 bases). This CDR3 region has 15 residues. Germline CDR1 reads KGHSH; CDR2 reads LQKENI. Trimming left V 1 base short and J 4 bases short, with 14 bases between. The CDR3 is CASSPRGGGIYEQYF. As DNA, the CDR3 is TGTGCCAGCTCACCACGAGGCGGGGGCATTTACGAGCAGTACTTC.

This clonotype was recorded many times. V gene TRBV7-9 combines with J gene TRBJ2-3, with 9 nucleotides matching TRBD1. The length of the CDR3 is 14 residues. Germline lookup yields CDR1 SEHNR and CDR2 FQNEAQ (reference sequence). V trimming: 5 bases; J trimming: 5 bases; junction bases outside the gene matches: 5. Written as DNA, the CDR3 is TGTGCCAGCAGCCCCACAGGGGGCGGAGATACGCAGTATTTT. It specifies CASSPTGGGDTQYF.

The chain couples TRBV7-2 to TRBJ2-1, with D possibly matching TRBD2 (6 bases). Germline V gives CDR1 SGHTA, CDR2 FQGNSA. Trimming removed 5 bases at V and 9 bases at J, with 17 bases between. The CDR3 is made up of 14 amino acids. In DNA, the CDR3 is TGTGCCAGCAGCCCCCGCGGAGGGAACGGTGAGCAGTTCTTC. It specifies CASSPRGGNGEQFF.

This clonotype was found many times. The gene calls are TRBV7-9 and TRBJ2-7; the match to TRBD1 covers 7 bases. Germline CDR1 and CDR2: SEHNR and FQNEAQ (reference sequence). Trimming cost V 5 bases and J 8 bases; bases outside gene matches: 15. The CDR3 totals 15 residues. The CDR3 spells CASSTSRDSWFQQYF. The CDR3 DNA is TGTGCCAGCAGCACCAGCCGGGACAGTTGGTTTCAGCAGTACTTC.

The chain carries TRBV6-2 or TRBV6-3 and TRBJ2-7, with 7 bases identical to TRBD1. V lost 7 bases, J lost 2 bases, and 8 bases stayed unmatched. From germline, CDR1 is MNHEY and CDR2 SVGEGT. The CDR3 covers 14 residues. DNA for the CDR3: TGTGCCAGCACCCACCCGGGACAGACCTACGAGCAGTACGTC. Its protein product is CASTHPGQTYEQYV.

CDR3 in DNA: TGTGCCAGCAGCTTAGTGGGAGCACGCGGGGAGCAGTACGTC. It translates to CASSLVGARGEQYV. J is TRBJ2-7 and V is TRBV7-9; a possible D gene is TRBD2 (5 bases). V was trimmed by 1 base and J by 7 bases, leaving 14 bases between them. This CDR3 spans 14 amino acids. The germline V gene has CDR1 SEHNR and CDR2 FQNEAQ (reference sequence).

Only a few counts were recorded for this clonotype. The DNA is omitted, as the CDR3 cannot be located on it reliably, and the CDR3 follows TCRdb's listing. The genes are TRBV7-5 and TRBJ1-2; the table's D call, TRBD1, has no DNA check behind it. TRBV7-5 corresponds to a pseudogene. The CDR3 is 18 amino acids in total, end residues counted. This CDR3 is CISVPEAEPGHPERGYTF.

This clonotype has a handful of counts. The rearrangement joins TRBV7-2 to TRBJ2-1; D is perhaps TRBD1 or TRBD2 (5 bases each). CDR3 length: 15 residues. Germline V gene sequence: CDR1 SGHTA, CDR2 FQGNSA. Trimming removed 5 bases from V and 0 bases from J, with 11 bases in between. CDR3 nucleotides: TGTGCCAGCAGCGAGGGGACGGTCTCCTACAATGAGCAGTTCTTC. It specifies CASSEGTVSYNEQFF.

There are many counts of this clonotype. In DNA, the CDR3 is TGTGCCAGCAGTCTCCCGGACAAAAAACTGTTTTTT. It is translated as CASSLPDKKLFF. This rearrangement joins TRBV12-3 or TRBV12-4 to TRBJ1-4, with D tentatively TRBD1 (5 bases). This CDR3 has 12 residues. The V end was cut by 5 bases, the J end by 9 bases, with 10 bases between.

This clonotype occurred many times. The chain has TRBV7-7 and TRBJ2-3; D ambiguous. Trimming shortened V by 1 base and J by 7 bases, and 9 bases separated the two germline ends. The germline V gene encodes CDR1 SSHAT and CDR2 FNYEAQ (reference sequence). The CDR3 runs to 13 residues. CDR3 sequence (DNA): TGTGCCAGCAGCTTAGGTAACCTGCATACGCAGTATTTT. It yields the protein CASSLGNLHTQYF.

This clonotype occurred a few times. The chain couples TRBV18 to TRBJ1-1; no firm D call. Germline CDR1 reads KGHSH; CDR2 reads LQKENI. The germline V and J ends were trimmed by 2 bases and 5 bases, with 18 bases remaining between them. CDR3 size: 16 residues. DNA for the CDR3: TGTGCCAGCTCACCAAGGACGTTAGATTTGCGGACTGAAGCTTTCTTT. It yields the protein CASSPRTLDLRTEAFF.